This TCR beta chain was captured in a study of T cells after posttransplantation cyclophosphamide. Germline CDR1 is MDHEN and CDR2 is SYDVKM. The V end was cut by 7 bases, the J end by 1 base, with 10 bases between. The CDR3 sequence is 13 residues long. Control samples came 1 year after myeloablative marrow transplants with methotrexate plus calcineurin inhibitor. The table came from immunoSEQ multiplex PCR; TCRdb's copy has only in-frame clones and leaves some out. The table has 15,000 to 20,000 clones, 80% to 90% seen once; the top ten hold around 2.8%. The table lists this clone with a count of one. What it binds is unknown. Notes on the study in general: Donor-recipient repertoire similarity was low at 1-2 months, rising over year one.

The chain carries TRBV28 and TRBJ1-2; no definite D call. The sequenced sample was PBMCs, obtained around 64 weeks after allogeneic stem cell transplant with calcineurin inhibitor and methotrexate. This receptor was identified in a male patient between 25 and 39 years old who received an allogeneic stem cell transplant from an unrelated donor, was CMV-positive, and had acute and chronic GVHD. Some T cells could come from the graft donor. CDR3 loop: CASTNRGNYGYTF. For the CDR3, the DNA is TGTGCCAGCACGAACCGGGGTAACTATGGCTACACCTTC.